This is a list of T cell receptor beta chains from one sample in a study of post-analysis software for immune sequencing data. TCRdb re-called the PCR reads with MiXCR, one entry per CDR3 protein. This sample has 350,000 to 450,000 distinct CDR3 sequences; approximately 42% occur once, and the top ten carry less than 10%. Sequencing was carried out using blood. The receptor source for this set is a girl aged 2 to 10 with multiple sclerosis. CDR3s include the opening cysteine and the closing phenylalanine or tryptophan. D genes are given only for firm matches. Rows may omit the clone size; those that give it use once, few, many or a size class.

J,D,size,V,DNA,CDR3
TRBJ1-1,TRBD1,few,TRBV28,TGTGCCAGCAAAGGGGGCGTGAACACTGAAGCTTTCTTT,CASKGGVNTEAFF
TRBJ2-5,-,-,TRBV4-2,TGTGCCACGGAAGAACATCCAACTCCAGCGAGGTTGGAGACCCAGTACTTC,CATEEHPTPARLETQYF
TRBJ1-1,-,-,TRBV29-1,TGCAGCGTTGACAGGGAGAACACTGAAGCTTTCTTT,CSVDRENTEAFF
TRBJ2-3,TRBD1,once,TRBV9,TGTGCCAGCAGCGTACAACTCACAGGGGTCCCGGATACGCAGTATTTT,CASSVQLTGVPDTQYF
TRBJ1-1,-,-,TRBV6-1,TGTGCCAGCAGTGACATACAGGGAGGAAACACTGAAGCTTTCTTT,CASSDIQGGNTEAFF
TRBJ1-2,-,-,TRBV6-2/TRBV6-3,TGTGCCAGCAGTTCCCGAGATGGCTACACCTTC,CASSSRDGYTF
TRBJ1-2,-,few,TRBV7-2,TGTGCCAGCAGCTTAGGCGGGCAGGGCAGCCGGAACTATGGCTACACCTTC,CASSLGGQGSRNYGYTF
TRBJ2-1,TRBD2,-,TRBV7-8,TGTGCCAGCAGCTTACGGACTAGCGGGAGGGCCTCCTACAATGAGCAGTTCTTC,CASSLRTSGRASYNEQFF
TRBJ1-5,-,-,TRBV7-8,TGTGCCAGCAGCTTAGGCCGCCCGCTCGGTCAGCCCCAGCATTTT,CASSLGRPLGQPQHF
TRBJ2-3,TRBD1,-,TRBV5-5,TGTGCCAGCAGCTTGGATCCCGGGACAGACACAGATACGCAGTATTTT,CASSLDPGTDTDTQYF
TRBJ2-7,TRBD2,few,TRBV20-1,TGCAGTGCTAGAGATTGGCTAGCGGACTCCTACGAGCAGTACTTC,CSARDWLADSYEQYF
TRBJ2-1,-,-,TRBV7-3,TGTGCCAGCAGCTTAGGGACCGAGCAGTTCTTC,CASSLGTEQFF
TRBJ2-5,TRBD1,few,TRBV7-3,TGTGCCAGCAGCAGAAGCTCTCAGGGGGATGAGACCCAGTACTTC,CASSRSSQGDETQYF
TRBJ2-3,-,few,TRBV20-1,TGCAGTGTTAGACTGATCACAGATACGCAGTATTTT,CSVRLITDTQYF
TRBJ2-7,-,-,TRBV4-1,TGCGCCAGCAGCCATTTAGGCTACGAGCAGTACTTC,CASSHLGYEQYF
TRBJ1-5,-,-,TRBV7-9,TGTACCAGCAGCGGCGACAATCAGCCCCAGCATTTT,CTSSGDNQPQHF
TRBJ2-7,-,-,TRBV28,TGTGCCAGCAGTGTAAGCACGCCGCCCTACGAGCAGTACTTC,CASSVSTPPYEQYF
TRBJ1-2,-,-,TRBV28,TGTGCCAGCAAGTTGGACGGACCCTATGGCTACACCTTC,CASKLDGPYGYTF
TRBJ2-5,TRBD2,-,TRBV5-8,TGTGCCAGCAGCCCGGGACCCGGGGAGGGAGAGACCCAGTACTTC,CASSPGPGEGETQYF
TRBJ2-7,TRBD1,few,TRBV28,TGTGCCAGCAGCATCGGCGGACAGGGGAGTTACTACGAGCAGTACTTC,CASSIGGQGSYYEQYF
TRBJ2-3,-,few,TRBV5-6,TGTGCCAGCAGCGCAAGGCCGGGGGCGTATGTAGATACGCAGTATTTT,CASSARPGAYVDTQYF
TRBJ1-2,TRBD1,few,TRBV7-9,TGTGCCAGCAGCTTTGAGACAGGGAACTATGGCTACACCTTC,CASSFETGNYGYTF
TRBJ2-7,-,few,TRBV7-9,TGTGCCAGCAGCTTAGTTCCGGTAAGGGGCTCCGAGCAGTACTTC,CASSLVPVRGSEQYF
TRBJ2-7,-,few,TRBV11-2,TGTGCCAGCAGCTTAGAAGCACCAACCTACGAGCAGTACTTC,CASSLEAPTYEQYF
TRBJ1-1,-,-,TRBV20-1,TGCAGTGCATCACAGGTGAACACTGAAGCTTTCTTT,CSASQVNTEAFF
TRBJ1-4,-,-,TRBV28,TGTGCCAGCAGTTTGAACGGACAGTGGTGGGCAACTAATGAAAAACTGTTTTTT,CASSLNGQWWATNEKLFF